These 27 T cell receptor beta chains were all obtained from the same sample, sequenced in a study of shared clonotypes between healthy human individuals. Sequenced by immunoSEQ multiplex PCR; TCRdb stores in-frame clones only, minus some. The profile shows some 89,000 clones, 67% of them singletons. The specimen was memory CD8+ T cells sorted from blood. Subset indicated: CD45RO+ cells pooled with CCR7-negative TemRA cells. The receptors here all came from a man aged 30 to 39 in good health.

The V gene is TRBV5-1, the J gene TRBJ1-2; 12 bases are shared with TRBD1. Germline assignment: CDR1 SGHRS and CDR2 YFSETQ. The CDR3 length is 17 residues. Germline trimming cut 0 bases from V and 0 bases from J; bases unmatched to any gene: 3. The CDR3 sequence is CASSLVGQGASNYGYTF. The CDR3 coding sequence is TGCGCCAGCAGCTTGGTGGGACAGGGGGCCTCTAACTATGGCTACACCTTC.

The V call is TRBV18, the J call TRBJ2-1; the D is unclear. Per germline, CDR1 KGHSH and CDR2 LQKENI. There are 16 residues in the CDR3. V was cut by 0 bases and J by 6 bases, with 15 bases left in between. CDR3: CASSPPNGPLSNEQFF. In nucleotides, the CDR3 is TGTGCCAGCTCACCACCGAACGGACCCCTTAGCAATGAGCAGTTCTTC.

The chain carries TRBV27 and TRBJ1-5; TRBD1 might be the D (5 bases). The CDR3 contains 13 residues. V lost 3 bases to trimming and J lost 5 bases, with 8 bases between them. In germline, CDR1 is MNHEY, CDR2 SMNVEV (reference sequence). The CDR3 loop is CASSFQGDQPQHF. The CDR3 DNA reads TGTGCCAGCAGTTTCCAGGGTGATCAGCCCCAGCATTTT.

The chain joins TRBV4-1 to TRBJ2-7; 13 nucleotides match TRBD2. Germline lookup yields CDR1 MGHRA and CDR2 YSYEKL. The CDR3 has 15 residues. J gave up 5 bases and V 2 bases, and 3 bases lay outside the gene matches. The CDR3 region is CASSQPTSGRNEQYF. CDR3 coding DNA: TGCGCCAGCAGCCAACCGACTAGCGGGAGGAACGAGCAGTACTTC.

This chain connects TRBV6-1 to TRBJ1-1; D is undetermined. This CDR3 has 15 amino acids. The germline V gene encodes CDR1 MNHNS and CDR2 SASEGT. With 6 bases removed from V and 4 bases from J, the gap between germline ends came to 18 bases. CDR3 coding DNA: TGTGCCAGCAGAGGGATAAGGACTTTTCCCACTGAAGCTTTCTTT. It translates to CASRGIRTFPTEAFF.

This clone was recorded many times. V usage is TRBV4-3 and J usage is TRBJ2-7, with 9 bases aligning to TRBD1. The germline gives CDR1 LGHNA, CDR2 YSLEER. The CDR3 loop spans 16 amino acids. The ends lost 0 bases at V and 3 bases at J; junction bases unmatched: 6. The CDR3 spells CASSQDLGTGIYEQYF. CDR3 coding DNA: TGCGCCAGCAGCCAAGATCTTGGGACAGGGATCTACGAGCAGTACTTC.

This clone was counted many times. The genes are TRBV25-1 and TRBJ2-6; 8 bases match TRBD1. The length of the CDR3 is 17 residues. Trimming at V came to 3 bases and at J to 4 bases, leaving 8 bases not matched to a gene. Looked up from germline, CDR1 is MGHDK and CDR2 is SYGVNS. Written as DNA, the CDR3 is TGTGCCAGCAGTGATCCAGGGGGCGCGTTGGGGGCCAACGTCCTGACTTTC. It translates to CASSDPGGALGANVLTF.

This clone came up a few times. The V gene is TRBV2, the J gene TRBJ1-2; D perhaps matches TRBD1 (6 bases). Per germline, CDR1 SNHLY and CDR2 FYNNEI. V was trimmed by 5 bases and J by 8 bases, leaving 15 bases between them. CDR3 length equals 13 residues. DNA for the CDR3: TGTGCCAGCAGTCGCGGGGACATCAGGGGCTACACCTTC. Translating it yields CASSRGDIRGYTF. Full variable domain (remainder filled in from reference TRBV2 and TRBJ1-2): EPEVTQTPSHQVTQMGQEVILRCVPISNHLYFYWYRQILGQKVEFLVSFYNNEISEKSEIFDDQFSVERPDGSNFTLKIRSTKLEDSAMYFCASSRGDIRGYTFGSGTRLTVV.

This clone was seen once. The chain links TRBV11-2 to TRBJ2-1, with 7 bases that match TRBD1. The length of the CDR3 is 17 residues. The J segment lost 2 bases and the V segment lost 1 base, leaving 8 bases of the junction unmatched. CDR1 is SGHAT and CDR2 is FQNNGV in the germline V gene. This CDR3 is CASSLVRGRRAYNEQFF. The CDR3 bases are TGTGCCAGCAGCTTAGTAAGGGGGCGCAGGGCCTACAATGAGCAGTTCTTC.

This clone was observed at least ten times. This rearrangement joins TRBV7-8 to TRBJ2-2; D not certain. Trimming pared 2 bases from V and 2 bases from J, leaving 9 bases between. The CDR3 loop spans 15 amino acids. CDR1 is SGHVS, CDR2 FQNEAQ, per germline. CDR3 nucleotides: TGTGCCAGCAGCTTACAACAATTAAACACCGGGGAGCTGTTTTTT. Protein sequence: CASSLQQLNTGELFF.

This clone was detected only once. The V and J genes are TRBV28 and TRBJ2-7, with 7 bases lining up with TRBD1. Germline CDR1 is MDHEN and CDR2 is SYDVKM. Losses at the gene ends were 8 bases for V and 2 bases for J; bases not matched to a gene: 6. The CDR3 is 13 residues long. The CDR3 loop reads CASVGGLTYEQYF. CDR3 DNA sequence: TGTGCCAGCGTAGGGGGCTTAACCTACGAGCAGTACTTC.

The genes are TRBV6-5 and TRBJ2-3, with a tentative D call TRBD2 (6 bases). The V gene lost 0 bases and the J gene lost 2 bases, with 9 bases spanning the gap. Germline loops: CDR1 MNHEY, CDR2 SVGAGI. The CDR3 sequence is 15 residues long. The CDR3 bases are TGTGCCAGCAGTTACTCGGCGGGACTCACAGATACGCAGTATTTT. Translation: CASSYSAGLTDTQYF.

This clone has a handful of counts. This chain connects TRBV4-2 to TRBJ2-1, with D possibly matching TRBD2 (6 bases). The germline V and J ends were trimmed by 4 bases and 3 bases, with 16 bases remaining between them. The germline gives CDR1 LGHNA, CDR2 YNFKEQ. The CDR3 consists of 16 residues. The CDR3 sequence: CASSPQKGGDYNEQFF. CDR3 DNA: TGTGCCAGCAGCCCCCAAAAGGGCGGGGACTACAATGAGCAGTTCTTC.

The chain joins TRBV28 to TRBJ1-2; 12 bases fit TRBD1. CDR3 size: 17 residues. CDR1 is MDHEN, CDR2 SYDVKM, per germline. Trimming at V came to 2 bases and at J to 5 bases, leaving 9 bases not matched to a gene. The CDR3 DNA sequence: TGTGCCAGCAGTTTAAGGGACAGGGGGCGCAAGAGTTATGGCTACACCTTC. Translating gives CASSLRDRGRKSYGYTF.

The rearrangement uses TRBV15 and TRBJ2-1; the D gene is possibly TRBD1 (6 bases). This CDR3 is built from 16 residues. Between the trimmed V and J ends, which lost 1 base and 6 bases, there was a span of 16 bases. Germline CDR1 reads LNHNV; CDR2 reads YYDKDF (reference sequence). The CDR3 coding sequence is TGTGCCACCAGCAGAGGGACAGCAAATTACGGCAATGAGCAGTTCTTC. Amino acids: CATSRGTANYGNEQFF.

This clone came up many times. The genes are TRBV7-9 and TRBJ2-3, with a possible D match to TRBD2 (6 bases). Germline lookup yields CDR1 SEHNR and CDR2 FQNEAQ (reference sequence). Trimming removed 0 bases from V and 3 bases from J, with 10 bases in between. The CDR3 spans 15 residues. CDR3 coding DNA: TGTGCCAGCAGCTTAGCGGCGGGATTAACAGATACGCAGTATTTT. Translating it yields CASSLAAGLTDTQYF.

CDR3 protein: CASSLATSTREQYF. The DNA for the CDR3 is TGTGCCAGCAGCTTAGCGACGAGTACTCGCGAGCAGTACTTC. V is TRBV7-2 and J is TRBJ2-7; the D is unclear. Germline V lookup: CDR1 SGHTA, CDR2 FQGNSA. V was shortened by 0 bases and J by 6 bases, with 12 bases between the two germline ends. The CDR3 runs 14 residues.

The genes are TRBV9 and TRBJ2-3; D perhaps matches TRBD2 (6 bases). Germline CDR1 SGDLS, CDR2 YYNGEE. The length of the CDR3 is 16 residues. V dropped 0 bases and J dropped 2 bases, with 13 bases sitting between them. For the CDR3, the DNA is TGTGCCAGCAGCGTAGGCGGGACCTCTGACACAGATACGCAGTATTTT. It translates to CASSVGGTSDTDTQYF.

The rearrangement uses TRBV9 and TRBJ2-3; no clear D gene. CDR1 SGDLS and CDR2 YYNGEE come from the germline V gene. V gave up 0 bases and J gave up 4 bases, with 3 bases separating them. This CDR3 region has 12 residues. The CDR3 loop reads CASSVGSDTQYF. The CDR3 DNA sequence: TGTGCCAGCAGCGTAGGGTCAGATACGCAGTATTTT.

In its sample, this clone was seen once. The chain recombines TRBV7-9 with TRBJ2-7; D is uncertain. The CDR3 has 14 amino acids. Germline CDR1 and CDR2: SEHNR and FQNEAQ (reference sequence). V dropped 5 bases and J dropped 4 bases, with 15 bases sitting between them. DNA of the CDR3: TGTGCCAGCAGCCCCGGGTCCAACCCATACGAGCAGTACTTC. Protein: CASSPGSNPYEQYF.

This chain joins TRBV6-6 and TRBJ2-7; unclear D gene. Deletions cut 6 bases from V and 0 bases from J, with 3 bases between. This CDR3 is built from 11 residues. The germline V gene encodes CDR1 MNHNY and CDR2 SVGAGI (reference sequence). The CDR3 DNA reads as TGTGCCAGCAGGAGCTCCTACGAGCAGTACTTC. Translating it yields CASRSSYEQYF.

This clone occurred a few times. CDR3: CASIAPGQGYEQYF. CDR3 DNA: TGTGCCAGCATTGCTCCGGGACAGGGCTACGAGCAGTACTTC. The chain is built from TRBV2 and TRBJ2-7; TRBD1 matches 9 bases. Losses at the gene ends were 7 bases for V and 3 bases for J; bases not matched to a gene: 7. The CDR3 sequence is 14 residues long. Looked up from germline, CDR1 is SNHLY and CDR2 is FYNNEI.

The gene calls are TRBV5-4 and TRBJ1-1; 11 positions agree with TRBD1. With 4 bases clipped from V and 5 bases from J, the junction kept 7 bases outside the gene matches. The CDR3 covers 15 residues. Germline-derived CDR1 and CDR2 are SGHNT and YYREEE (reference sequence). CDR3: CASSEGQGAVTEAFF. CDR3 nucleotide sequence: TGTGCCAGCAGCGAAGGACAGGGGGCGGTGACTGAAGCTTTCTTT.

The sample holds many counts of this clone. The chain joins TRBV10-2 to TRBJ2-7; 8 bases fit TRBD1. This CDR3 is built from 13 residues. V was clipped by 6 bases and J by 3 bases; unmatched bases: 4. Germline assignment: CDR1 WSHSY and CDR2 SAAADI. The CDR3 loop is CASSVTGVYEQYF. CDR3 in DNA: TGCGCCAGCAGCGTGACAGGGGTCTACGAGCAGTACTTC.

The chain combines TRBV11-3 with TRBJ2-1; D gene uncertain. The germline gives CDR1 SGHNT, CDR2 YENEEA. The V gene lost 3 bases and the J gene lost 0 bases, with 3 bases spanning the gap. The CDR3 spans 13 residues. CDR3 nucleotide sequence: TGTGCCAGCAGCTTGGACTCCTACAATGAGCAGTTCTTC. Translating it yields CASSLDSYNEQFF.

In its sample, this clone was seen a few times. This chain connects TRBV19 to TRBJ1-5, with TRBD1 identical over 9 bases. The V gene end was trimmed by 5 bases and the J gene end by 5 bases; junction bases not matched to a gene: 4. The CDR3 consists of 14 residues. In germline, CDR1 is LNHDA, CDR2 SQIVND (reference sequence). The CDR3 here is CASSLGQGHQPQHF. CDR3 sequence (DNA): TGTGCCAGTAGTTTGGGACAGGGCCATCAGCCCCAGCATTTT.

The J gene is TRBJ1-2, the V gene TRBV28, with unresolved D. The CDR3 spans 11 residues. V lost 2 bases, J lost 4 bases, and 2 bases lay in between. CDR1 is MDHEN, CDR2 SYDVKM, per germline. The DNA for the CDR3 is TGTGCCAGCAGTTTAACCTATGGCTACACCTTC. As protein: CASSLTYGYTF.